Presented here are 15 T cell receptor beta chains from one specimen sequenced in a study of tumor-infiltrating lymphocytes in oesophageal squamous cell carcinoma. From the PCR reads, TCRdb called clonotypes with MiXCR, one entry per CDR3 protein. The sample holds around 26,000 distinct CDR3 sequences, roughly 35% seen once. Material: esophageal tumor tissue. The source is a male donor with esophageal squamous cell carcinoma.

This chain links TRBV6-6 with TRBJ2-4; weak D call: TRBD2 (6 bases). Near its end, the DNA agrees better with TRBJ2-1, so the J call may be wrong. Germline values: CDR1 MNHNY, CDR2 SVGAGI (reference sequence). The CDR3 is made up of 15 amino acids. CDR3 sequence (DNA): TGTGCCAGCAGCGATAGCGGAGGAACCTACAATGAGCAGTTCTTC. It encodes CASSDSGGTYNEQFF.

This clonotype occurred many times. V and J are TRBV28 and TRBJ2-3; D is possibly TRBD1 (6 bases). The J call is doubtful: the DNA matches TRBJ2-7 better. This CDR3 region has 13 residues. Germline V CDR1 and CDR2: MDHEN, SYDVKM. The CDR3 nucleotides are TGTGCCAGCAGTTTACCCAGGGGCTACGAGCAGTACTTC. Amino acids: CASSLPRGYEQYF.

This clonotype was picked up one time. This chain joins TRBV7-2 and TRBJ1-1, with D uncertain. This CDR3 region has 11 residues. Germline V gives CDR1 SGHTA, CDR2 FQGNSA. The V and J ends lost 0 bases and 7 bases respectively, with 3 bases between them. In nucleotides, the CDR3 is TGTGCCAGCAGCTTAGCGGTTGAAGCTTTCTTT. This codes for CASSLAVEAFF.

J is TRBJ2-3 and V is TRBV5-1; tentative D call: TRBD1 (6 bases). CDR3 length: 15 residues. The V end was cut by 2 bases, the J end by 4 bases, with 14 bases between. Germline V gene sequence: CDR1 SGHRS, CDR2 YFSETQ. The CDR3 region is CASSLGDNSADTQYF. The CDR3 DNA is TGCGCCAGCAGCTTAGGGGACAATTCAGCAGATACGCAGTATTTT. Based on the CDR3 plus reference TRBV5-1 and TRBJ2-3, the full variable domain is KAGVTQTPRYLIKTRGQQVTLSCSPISGHRSVSWYQQTPGQGLQFLFEYFSETQRNKGNFPGRFSGRQFSNSRSEMNVSTLELGDSALYLCASSLGDNSADTQYFGPGTRLTVL.

This clonotype showed up many times. J is TRBJ2-7 and V is TRBV6-1; 9 positions agree with TRBD1. This CDR3 has 13 residues. The V gene's germline CDR1 is MNHNS and CDR2 SASEGT. V gave up 5 bases and J gave up 4 bases; unmatched junction bases: 3. The CDR3, as DNA: TGTGCCAGCAGTATAGGGACAGGGTACGAGCAGTACTTC. Translating gives CASSIGTGYEQYF.

The V call is TRBV9, the J call TRBJ2-7; D tentatively reads TRBD1 or TRBD2 (5 bases each). The length of the CDR3 is 16 residues. Germline loops: CDR1 SGDLS, CDR2 YYNGEE. Trimming pared 0 bases from V and 7 bases from J, leaving 20 bases between. The CDR3 sequence is CASSVVGESSYNEQYF. CDR3 nucleotides: TGTGCCAGCAGCGTAGTGGGGGAGAGCTCCTACAATGAGCAGTACTTC.

This clonotype was observed many times. J is TRBJ2-7 and V is TRBV6-1, with 7 positions matching TRBD2. The CDR3 loop spans 13 amino acids. V shed 6 bases, J shed 2 bases, and the junction held 4 bases outside the gene matches. Germline CDR1 reads MNHNS; CDR2 reads SASEGT. The CDR3 reads CASSFGTTYEQYF. In nucleotides, the CDR3 is TGTGCCAGCAGCTTCGGGACTACCTACGAGCAGTACTTC.

This clonotype was counted at least ten times. V gene TRBV7-8 combines with J gene TRBJ2-1; D may be TRBD1 or TRBD2 (5 bases each). The germline V and J ends were trimmed by 5 bases and 0 bases, with 14 bases remaining between them. CDR1 and CDR2 (germline): SGHVS, FQNEAQ. The CDR3 is made up of 16 amino acids. In DNA, the CDR3 is TGTGCCAGCAGCCGGGACGGTCAGAGCTCCTACAATGAGCAGTTCTTC. Its protein is CASSRDGQSSYNEQFF.

This clonotype rates as medium-sized. V and J are TRBV7-8 and TRBJ1-4; D is possibly TRBD1 (5 bases). With 1 base removed from V and 8 bases from J, the gap between germline ends came to 11 bases. In germline, CDR1 is SGHVS, CDR2 FQNEAQ. The CDR3 has 14 amino acids. CDR3 in amino acids: CASSLGQGGEKLFF. In DNA form, the CDR3 reads TGTGCCAGCAGCTTAGGGCAGGGCGGCGAAAAACTGTTTTTT.

This clonotype ranks as medium-sized (0.01 to 0.1%). The chain combines TRBV7-3 with TRBJ1-2; D gene uncertain. CDR3 size: 13 residues. Germline V gene lookup returns CDR1 SGHTA and CDR2 FQGTGA. Trimming left V 0 bases short and J 1 base short, with 3 bases between. The CDR3 spells CASSLTVNYGYTF. The CDR3 nucleotides are TGTGCCAGCAGCTTAACAGTTAACTATGGCTACACCTTC.

On this clonotype: Here the CDR3 omits its conserved ending phenylalanine or tryptophan, so a read error is the likely source. The DNA is omitted, as the CDR3 cannot be located on it reliably, and the CDR3 follows TCRdb's listing. The chain links TRBV12-3 or TRBV12-4 to TRBJ2-7; the table's D call, TRBD2, has no DNA check behind it. The length of the CDR3 is 15 amino acids, counting both ends. The CDR3: CASSLTDVYGYTLGS.

Ten or more counts support this clonotype. The CDR3 DNA is TGTGCCAGCAGTGAAGTCGGTACAGGAGTAGCTTTCTTT. Its translation: CASSEVGTGVAFF. J is TRBJ1-1 and V is TRBV6-1, with a weak D call TRBD1 (5 bases). Germline assignment: CDR1 MNHNS and CDR2 SASEGT. V was trimmed by 1 base and J by 10 bases, leaving 13 bases between them. This CDR3 region has 13 residues.

This clonotype showed up many times. This sequence joins TRBV6-6 and TRBJ1-1, with D perhaps matching TRBD1 (5 bases). V was clipped by 2 bases and J by 1 base, with 8 bases between them. The CDR3 length is 14 residues. The germline CDR1 and CDR2 sequences are MNHNY and SVGAGI (reference sequence). This chain's CDR3 is CASSYGGTNTEAFF. The CDR3 DNA reads TGTGCCAGCAGTTACGGGGGGACGAACACTGAAGCTTTCTTT.

This clonotype has ten or more counts. The V call is TRBV7-6, the J call TRBJ2-1; the D call may be TRBD1 or TRBD2 (6 bases each). The DNA end lines up better with TRBJ2-7; the J call may be wrong. The CDR3 is made up of 18 amino acids. CDR1 SGHVS and CDR2 FNYEAQ come from the germline V gene. As DNA, the CDR3 is TGTGCCAGCAGCTTAAGGAGGGGGGACTCGCTCGGCTACAATGAGCAGTACTTC. Protein product: CASSLRRGDSLGYNEQYF.

The genes are TRBV7-7 and TRBJ2-6; D possibly corresponds to TRBD1 (5 bases). Germline values: CDR1 SSHAT, CDR2 FNYEAQ (reference sequence). This CDR3 contains 16 residues. Trimming pared 4 bases from V and 0 bases from J, leaving 10 bases between. The CDR3 DNA follows: TGTGCCAGCAGCTCACAGGTTAACTCTGGGGCCAACGTCCTGACTTTC. Its protein is CASSSQVNSGANVLTF.